The 25 T cell receptor beta chains given below trace back to one sample, sequenced in a study of cytomegalovirus exposure and HLA in healthy donors. Both 60 Vbeta primers and 13 Jbeta primers went into the PCR. Profiling relied on immunoSEQ multiplex PCR, and the TCRdb table lists in-frame clones only, not all of them. The table has roughly 130,000 clones, 74% seen once. The sequencing input was PBMCs. The receptors derive from a woman aged 45-59 years in good health and CMV-seropositive.

This clone has a single count. The V call is TRBV4-3, the J call TRBJ1-2; D might be TRBD1 (6 bases). Trimming pared 4 bases from V and 4 bases from J, leaving 10 bases between. CDR1 LGHNA and CDR2 YSLEER come from the germline V gene. CDR3 length: 13 amino acids. The DNA for the CDR3 is TGCGCCAGCAGCCCAGACAGGTTCTATGGCTACACCTTC. This translates into CASSPDRFYGYTF.

The J gene is TRBJ2-7, the V gene TRBV19; TRBD1 might be the D (5 bases). Germline CDR1 is LNHDA and CDR2 is SQIVND (reference sequence). Trimming took off 6 bases at V and 6 bases at J, with 18 bases between the two ends. The CDR3 consists of 14 residues. This CDR3 reads CASSQAHRPGEQYF. CDR3 DNA: TGTGCCAGTAGCCAAGCCCACAGGCCCGGCGAGCAGTACTTC.

This chain connects TRBV29-1 to TRBJ2-7, with 7 bases aligning to TRBD2. CDR1 is SQVTM and CDR2 is ANQGSEA in the germline V gene. V gave up 6 bases and J gave up 2 bases; unmatched junction bases: 4. The CDR3 length is 12 residues. Here the CDR3 reads CSVKRGTYEQYF. CDR3 DNA sequence: TGCAGCGTAAAGCGGGGAACCTACGAGCAGTACTTC.

As to this clone: A junction end diverges from the germline sequence, so it may reflect a read error. V gene TRBV4-1 combines with J gene TRBJ1-6; 11 positions agree with TRBD1. Germline assignment: CDR1 MGHRA and CDR2 YSYEKL. The CDR3 extends over 16 amino acids. The CDR3 bases are TGCGCCTGCAGCCCCGGACAGGGGGCGCACAATTCACCCCTCCACTTT. Protein product: CACSPGQGAHNSPLHF.

This clone is a singleton in its sample. The chain joins TRBV12-5 to TRBJ1-1; 7 bases align to TRBD1. J gave up 2 bases and V 3 bases, and 3 bases lay outside the gene matches. The germline V gene encodes CDR1 LGHNT and CDR2 FRNRAP. The CDR3 spans 14 residues. The CDR3: CASGFAGGNTEAFF. CDR3 in DNA: TGTGCTAGTGGTTTCGCAGGGGGAAACACTGAAGCTTTCTTT.

The chain carries TRBV30 and TRBJ1-3; D is unclear. Germline CDR1 and CDR2: GTSNPN and SVGIG (reference sequence). The CDR3 runs 14 residues. V was pared by 0 bases and J by 2 bases, with 8 bases between. CDR3: CAWSVPAAGNTIYF. Written as DNA, the CDR3 is TGTGCCTGGAGTGTACCCGCGGCTGGAAACACCATATATTTT.

The chain couples TRBV7-2 to TRBJ1-2; tentatively, D is TRBD1 (6 bases). This CDR3 is built from 15 residues. Trimming stripped 5 bases from V and 5 bases from J, with 18 bases between. Germline V gives CDR1 SGHTA, CDR2 FQGNSA. CDR3 coding DNA: TGTGCCAGCAGCCCGCCGGCGGGGGGACATTATGGCTACACCTTC. Translation: CASSPPAGGHYGYTF.

This chain uses TRBV11-2 with TRBJ2-7, with D perhaps TRBD2 (6 bases). Germline V CDR1 and CDR2: SGHAT, FQNNGV. There are 13 residues in the CDR3. Trimming pared 1 base from V and 7 bases from J, leaving 11 bases between. The CDR3 sequence is CASSLGPGREQYF. The CDR3 bases are TGTGCCAGCAGCTTAGGTCCCGGGAGAGAGCAGTACTTC.

The chain employs TRBV2 and TRBJ2-5; TRBD2 matches at 8 bases. V trimming: 4 bases; J trimming: 1 base; junction bases outside the gene matches: 2. CDR3 length: 14 residues. CDR1 and CDR2 from the germline V gene are SNHLY and FYNNEI. DNA for the CDR3: TGTGCCAGCAGTGGCGGGGGGTCCCAAGAGACCCAGTACTTC. The encoded protein is CASSGGGSQETQYF.

The rearrangement joins TRBV7-2 to TRBJ1-2, with D possibly being TRBD1 (6 bases). The germline CDR1 and CDR2 sequences are SGHTA and FQGNSA. CDR3 length: 17 residues. With 2 bases removed from V and 4 bases from J, the gap between germline ends came to 20 bases. The CDR3 reads CASSLRDNRGASYGYTF. In nucleotides, the CDR3 is TGTGCCAGCAGCTTACGGGACAACCGGGGTGCAAGCTATGGCTACACCTTC.

This chain connects TRBV5-1 to TRBJ1-5; 7 bases fit TRBD1. Germline V gene sequence: CDR1 SGHRS, CDR2 YFSETQ. The CDR3 sequence is 17 residues long. J lost 6 bases, V lost 0 bases, and 12 bases had no gene match. Written as DNA, the CDR3 is TGCGCCAGCAGCTTGGGGACAGGCCTCCGGCGGAGTCAGCCCCAGCATTTT. Amino acids: CASSLGTGLRRSQPQHF.

The V gene is TRBV4-1, the J gene TRBJ2-2; 10 nucleotides match TRBD2. CDR1 and CDR2 from the germline V gene are MGHRA and YSYEKL. Unmatched junction bases numbered 7, after V lost 0 bases and J lost 0 bases. The CDR3 consists of 19 residues. The CDR3 here is CASSQDPLAGVANTGELFF. The CDR3 DNA follows: TGCGCCAGCAGCCAAGACCCGCTAGCGGGGGTCGCGAACACCGGGGAGCTGTTTTTT.

The rearrangement joins TRBV28 to TRBJ2-5; no firm D call. V gave up 8 bases and J gave up 4 bases, with 8 bases separating them. The CDR3 sequence is 11 residues long. The germline V gene encodes CDR1 MDHEN and CDR2 SYDVKM. CDR3 sequence (DNA): TGTGCCAGCTCCAGAGGAGAGACCCAGTACTTC. The encoded protein is CASSRGETQYF.

The chain is built from TRBV5-1 and TRBJ2-3; D is possibly TRBD1 (6 bases). The V end was cut by 0 bases, the J end by 4 bases, with 15 bases between. Germline V lookup: CDR1 SGHRS, CDR2 YFSETQ. This CDR3 has 16 amino acids. DNA of the CDR3: TGCGCCAGCAGCTTGGACAGGGTCGGAATGCCAGATACGCAGTATTTT. This encodes CASSLDRVGMPDTQYF. Full variable domain (remainder filled in from reference TRBV5-1 and TRBJ2-3): KAGVTQTPRYLIKTRGQQVTLSCSPISGHRSVSWYQQTPGQGLQFLFEYFSETQRNKGNFPGRFSGRQFSNSRSEMNVSTLELGDSALYLCASSLDRVGMPDTQYFGPGTRLTVL.

The genes are TRBV2 and TRBJ2-7, with TRBD1 matching over 8 bases. The trim removed 2 bases at V and 3 bases at J, leaving 9 bases unmatched. The CDR3 totals 16 residues. CDR1 and CDR2 from the germline V gene are SNHLY and FYNNEI. CDR3 region: CASSESRDRFLYEQYF. The CDR3 DNA follows: TGTGCCAGCAGTGAATCACGGGACAGGTTCCTCTACGAGCAGTACTTC.

The chain is built from TRBV10-3 and TRBJ1-5; tentatively, D is TRBD1 (5 bases). Trimming shortened V by 0 bases and J by 11 bases, and 14 bases separated the two germline ends. The length of the CDR3 is 14 residues. Germline V gene lookup returns CDR1 ENHRY and CDR2 SYGVKD. The CDR3 loop reads CAISESTDFGSQHF. Here the CDR3 DNA reads TGTGCCATCAGTGAGTCGACAGACTTTGGGTCCCAGCATTTT.

This chain links TRBV18 with TRBJ2-5; 10 bases align to TRBD1. The CDR3 sequence is 14 residues long. V lost 3 bases to trimming and J lost 2 bases; unmatched junction nucleotides: 0. CDR1 and CDR2 (germline): KGHSH, LQKENI. The CDR3 bases are TGTGCCAGCTCACCGGGACAGGGGCAAGAGACCCAGTACTTC. Its protein is CASSPGQGQETQYF.

This rearrangement joins TRBV6-6 to TRBJ2-5; D is undetermined. Judging by the DNA end, TRBJ2-7 fits better; the J call may be wrong. The length of the CDR3 is 12 residues. The germline V gene encodes CDR1 MNHNY and CDR2 SVGAGI (reference sequence). The CDR3, as DNA: TGTGCCACAGAGGCGCCCTTCGGCGAGCAGTACTTC. It yields the protein CATEAPFGEQYF.

This chain connects TRBV10-1 to TRBJ2-2; D gene unclear. V was cut by 2 bases and J by 4 bases, with 5 bases left in between. CDR3 size: 13 residues. The V gene's germline CDR1 is WNHNN and CDR2 SYGVQD (reference sequence). In DNA, the CDR3 is TGCGCCAGCAGTGAGAGCATCACCGGGGAGCTGTTTTTT. Amino acids: CASSESITGELFF.

The rearrangement joins TRBV7-9 to TRBJ1-5, with 9 bases matching TRBD1. Germline loops: CDR1 SEHNR, CDR2 FQNEAQ (reference sequence). The length of the CDR3 is 15 residues. The V gene end was trimmed by 5 bases and the J gene end by 6 bases; junction bases not matched to a gene: 8. The chain's CDR3 is CASSVGTGTGQPQHF. The CDR3 coding sequence is TGTGCCAGCAGCGTAGGGACAGGGACAGGTCAGCCCCAGCATTTT.

This clone has more than one count but fewer than ten. The chain links TRBV9 to TRBJ2-3, with 7 bases fitting TRBD2. CDR3 size: 16 residues. Losses at the gene ends were 0 bases for V and 0 bases for J; bases not matched to a gene: 4. Germline CDR1 reads SGDLS; CDR2 reads YYNGEE. CDR3 DNA sequence: TGTGCCAGCAGCGTAGAGGCGGGGGTCAGCACAGATACGCAGTATTTT. Its protein is CASSVEAGVSTDTQYF.

The rearrangement joins TRBV2 to TRBJ2-2; TRBD1 matches 7 bases. The V segment lost 3 bases and the J segment 6 bases; nucleotides outside the gene matches: 1. The CDR3 extends over 13 amino acids. Germline loops: CDR1 SNHLY, CDR2 FYNNEI. The CDR3 coding sequence is TGTGCCAGCAGTGATCAGGGGGCCGGGGAGCTGTTTTTT. Amino acid sequence: CASSDQGAGELFF.

The chain employs TRBV2 and TRBJ2-7; D is undetermined. The CDR3 sequence is 13 residues long. Trimming removed 4 bases at V and 2 bases at J, with 9 bases between. Per germline, CDR1 SNHLY and CDR2 FYNNEI. The DNA of the CDR3 is TGTGCCAGCAGTGTCGCTGCTACCTACGAGCAGTACTTC. Residues: CASSVAATYEQYF.

CDR3 region: CASSHAQGYEQYF. The CDR3, as DNA: TGCGCCAGCAGCCACGCACAGGGGTACGAGCAGTACTTC. The chain couples TRBV4-3 to TRBJ2-5; 7 bases line up with TRBD1. The closer fit of TRBJ2-7 to the DNA end suggests the J call may be wrong. The length of the CDR3 is 13 residues. Looked up from germline, CDR1 is LGHNA and CDR2 is YSLEER.

This chain links TRBV5-6 with TRBJ2-7; possibly TRBD1 for D (6 bases). The CDR3 is 14 residues long. Germline lookup yields CDR1 SGHDT and CDR2 YYEEEE. The V end lost 4 bases, the J end lost 6 bases, and 17 bases lay between the germline ends. Here the CDR3 DNA reads TGTGCCAGCAGCCCCACAGGGTTTAAGGGCGAGCAGTACTTC. It codes for CASSPTGFKGEQYF.